This TCR beta chain was found in a study of neurological immune-mediated disorders. Study-level points and caveats: Patients with HTLV-1-associated myelopathy showed the most TCR clonal expansion. Those with multiple sclerosis showed the least, falling below healthy controls.

Sample time point: technical triplicate 2. Sorted libraries were derived from 1 million CD4+ or CD8+ T cells. This CDR3 is 16 amino acids long. V lost 0 bases, J lost 0 bases, and 4 bases stayed unmatched. This clonotype has a count of ten or more. Antigen: not known. Each sequencing run yielded over 190 million TCR-beta sequences from 15-18 subjects. TCRdb ran MiXCR on the 5' RACE reads and lists one entry per CDR3 protein. This table holds more than 30,000 distinct CDR3 sequences, roughly 15% found once. The sequence was collected from a female donor with HTLV-1-associated myelopathy (HAM/TSP). Sequenced material: CD4+ T cells from blood. V usage is TRBV12-3 or TRBV12-4 and J usage is TRBJ2-7; 8 bases match TRBD2. CDR3 loop: CASSLALAGFSYEQYF. CDR3 in DNA: TGTGCCAGCAGTTTAGCTCTAGCGGGCTTCTCCTACGAGCAGTACTTC.